The 7 T cell receptor beta chains given below trace back to one sample, sequenced in a study of blood T cells in healthy people across ages. A sample-barcoded 5' primer and a J-beta primer mix were used in a second PCR of about 6 to 11 cycles. TCRdb re-called the 5' RACE reads with MiXCR, one entry per CDR3 protein. Seen here are about a million distinct CDR3 sequences, about 48% observed once, and the top ten hold 10% to 15%. Sequencing input: blood. Every receptor here comes from a young man in good health.

This clonotype was seen a few times. The chain joins TRBV4-2 to TRBJ2-3, with a tentative D call TRBD2 (6 bases). Germline V gene sequence: CDR1 LGHNA, CDR2 YNFKEQ. V was cut by 1 base and J by 6 bases, with 17 bases left in between. The CDR3 length is 16 residues. In DNA, the CDR3 is TGTGCCAGCAGCCAAGGACTAGGTGACTTTGTTGATACGCAGTATTTT. Translation: CASSQGLGDFVDTQYF.

In this sample, this clonotype turned up a few times. The CDR3, as DNA: TGTGCCAGCAGCTTATTTGTGACAGGAACGTTTTATTACACAGATACGCAGTATTTT. This translates into CASSLFVTGTFYYTDTQYF. The J gene is TRBJ2-3, the V gene TRBV7-9, with D maybe TRBD1 (6 bases). The length of the CDR3 is 19 residues. CDR1 and CDR2 from the germline V gene are SEHNR and FQNEAQ (reference sequence). The V gene lost 2 bases and the J gene lost 2 bases, with 23 bases spanning the gap.

A remark on this clonotype: Compared with germline, one end of the junction differs, possibly owing to a read error. V and J are TRBV6-5 and TRBJ2-7; TRBD1 matches 9 bases. Germline V CDR1 and CDR2: MNHEY, SVGAGI. The CDR3 spans 15 residues. CDR3 protein: CACSYVPTGGSEQYF. The CDR3 nucleotides are TGTGCCTGCAGTTACGTCCCAACAGGGGGCTCCGAGCAGTACTTC.

This clonotype has a handful of counts. This chain connects TRBV6-5 to TRBJ2-7; 10 bases fit TRBD1. Trimming cost V 5 bases and J 5 bases; bases outside gene matches: 9. CDR3 length equals 15 residues. The germline CDR1 and CDR2 sequences are MNHEY and SVGAGI. The CDR3 DNA reads as TGTGCCAGCAGTACCCCCCGGGACAGGGGCCACGAGCAGTACTTC. Protein: CASSTPRDRGHEQYF.

The chain has TRBV3-1 and TRBJ1-1; TRBD1 matches 7 bases. This CDR3 region has 12 residues. Germline CDR1 and CDR2: LGHDT and YNNKEL (reference sequence). Losses at the gene ends were 5 bases for V and 10 bases for J; bases not matched to a gene: 7. The CDR3 here is CASSSQTGLAFF. DNA for the CDR3: TGTGCCAGCAGCTCTCAGACAGGGTTAGCTTTCTTT.

The chain's CDR3 is CASSVAVSYNYGYTF. DNA for the CDR3: TGTGCCAGCAGCGTAGCGGTATCCTATAACTATGGCTACACCTTC. The chain joins TRBV9 to TRBJ1-2; D unclear. With 0 bases removed from V and 1 base from J, the gap between germline ends came to 10 bases. The CDR3 has 15 residues. Germline lookup yields CDR1 SGDLS and CDR2 YYNGEE.

V is TRBV20-1 and J is TRBJ2-1; D might be TRBD2 (6 bases). V was trimmed by 3 bases and J by 9 bases, leaving 21 bases between them. This CDR3 spans 15 amino acids. Germline lookup yields CDR1 DFQATT and CDR2 SNEGSKA (reference sequence). CDR3 nucleotide sequence: TGCAGTGCTAGTCCCGGGACTTGGGTCACCGGTGAGCAGTTCTTC. It yields the protein CSASPGTWVTGEQFF.